A single TCR beta chain is shown here with its context. The antigen remains unidentified. The sample comes from a study of Ad26.COV2.S vaccination and SARS-CoV-2 variants. Regarding treatment: around 19 received Ad26.COV2.S at low or high dose, single or two shots; about five received placebo; per-sample allocation not given. Specimens were obtained on day 63 following the first vaccine or placebo injection. Profiling relied on immunoSEQ multiplex PCR, and the TCRdb table lists in-frame clones only, not all of them. The profile shows 200,000 to 300,000 clones, roughly 90% of them singletons. Regarding the study as a whole: Similar non-spike TCR breadth was observed in recipients of vaccine and of placebo. Analyses that measured TCR breadth and depth may have underestimated total T cell responses.

After removal of 4 bases from V and 5 bases from J, the junction contained 11 bases not matched to a gene. This CDR3 has 17 amino acids. The germline gives CDR1 LGHNA, CDR2 YNFKEQ. The clonotype originates from a person between 18 and 65 years old who received the Ad26.COV2.S COVID-19 vaccine or a placebo. Here the sequenced sample was peripheral blood, taken in a trial of Ad26.COV2.S vaccine versus placebo. This chain joins TRBV4-2 and TRBJ2-2, with 9 bases aligning to TRBD2. CDR3 protein: CASSLAGALLGTGELFF. The CDR3 DNA sequence: TGTGCCAGCAGCCTAGCGGGAGCCCTTCTAGGGACCGGGGAGCTGTTTTTT.